A single sample is the source of the 4 T cell receptor beta chains below, sequenced in a study of cytomegalovirus exposure and HLA in healthy donors. The PCR ran on 60 Vbeta and 13 Jbeta primers. Libraries were prepared by immunoSEQ multiplex PCR; TCRdb keeps only in-frame clonotypes and omits some of them. The sample carries some 110,000 clones, 13% to 15% recorded once. The sequencing input was PBMCs. These receptors originate from a female donor in good health and CMV-seronegative.

This clone was picked up a small number of times. The chain combines TRBV30 with TRBJ2-1; TRBD2 matches at 10 bases. V lost 3 bases to trimming and J lost 5 bases; unmatched junction nucleotides: 1. From germline, CDR1 is GTSNPN and CDR2 SVGIG (reference sequence). The CDR3 has 13 residues. CDR3 nucleotides: TGTGCCTGGAGGGGACTAGCGAACAATGAGCAGTTCTTC. Its protein is CAWRGLANNEQFF.

The V and J genes are TRBV6-1 and TRBJ2-7; D possibly corresponds to TRBD2 (7 bases). Trimming took 2 bases from V and 3 from J, leaving 14 bases between them. This CDR3 region has 15 residues. Germline CDR1 is MNHNS and CDR2 is SASEGT. The CDR3 coding sequence is TGTGCCAGCAGTGAATGGGGGGGGCCGTACTACGAGCAGTACTTC. Translating it yields CASSEWGGPYYEQYF.

As to this clone: Other DNA sequences within the sample encode an identical CDR3. The chain has TRBV6-5 and TRBJ1-4; D gene unclear. This CDR3 region has 14 residues. Germline lookup yields CDR1 MNHEY and CDR2 SVGAGI. V was pared by 0 bases and J by 8 bases, with 10 bases between. DNA for the CDR3: TGTGCCAGCAGTTACTCGGGAAGGAGGGAAAAACTGTTTTTT. Translated: CASSYSGRREKLFF.

This clone appeared a few times. CDR3 sequence: CSAPRSYEQYF. CDR3 nucleotide sequence: TGCAGTGCCCCTAGGTCCTACGAGCAGTACTTC. V usage is TRBV20-1 and J usage is TRBJ2-7; D is uncertain. Trimming took off 6 bases at V and 1 base at J, with 7 bases between the two ends. The germline V gene encodes CDR1 DFQATT and CDR2 SNEGSKA (reference sequence). The CDR3 is 11 residues long.